These 6 T cell receptor beta chains came from one sample sequenced in a study of Graves' ophthalmopathy and Graves' hyperthyroidism. The sequenced template was RNA, covering the TCR beta CDR3 region. Second-round multiplex PCR followed a first-round RT-PCR using HTBI primers. TCRdb reprocessed the multiplex PCR reads via MiXCR and lists one record per CDR3 protein. The sample holds about 370,000 distinct CDR3 sequences, 18% seen once. The sample taken for sequencing was peripheral blood. These TCRs come from a young woman with Graves' ophthalmopathy.

The sample holds many counts of this clonotype. The rearrangement links TRBV5-1 to TRBJ2-7, with TRBD2 as a possible D gene (5 bases). V shed 3 bases and J shed 9 bases, with 22 bases lying between them. The germline gives CDR1 SGHRS, CDR2 YFSETQ. This CDR3 contains 15 residues. The CDR3 sequence: CASSSGYDKPRSQYF. CDR3 nucleotide sequence: TGCGCCAGCAGCTCGGGATACGACAAACCCCGGTCGCAGTACTTC.

The sample holds a few counts of this clonotype. The chain links TRBV20-1 to TRBJ2-5, with 7 nucleotides matching TRBD2. CDR3 length equals 17 residues. The J segment lost 5 bases and the V segment lost 5 bases, leaving 20 bases of the junction unmatched. Germline lookup yields CDR1 DFQATT and CDR2 SNEGSKA (reference sequence). This chain's CDR3 is CSAGRDTRGSLVETQYF. CDR3 coding DNA: TGCAGTGCTGGGCGTGATACACGCGGGAGTTTAGTGGAGACCCAGTACTTC.

This clonotype has a count of ten or more. V usage is TRBV11-2 and J usage is TRBJ2-7, with 8 bases identical to TRBD1. The V and J ends lost 6 bases and 0 bases, in that order; junction bases with no gene match: 7. The CDR3 sequence is 15 residues long. Germline CDR1 is SGHAT and CDR2 is FQNNGV. CDR3 region: CASSSLTGVSYEQYF. The CDR3 DNA follows: TGTGCCAGCAGTTCCCTGACAGGGGTCTCCTACGAGCAGTACTTC. The full variable domain, with the rest looked up from reference TRBV11-2 and TRBJ2-7, is EAGVAQSPRYKIIEKRQSVAFWCNPISGHATLYWYQQILGQGPKLLIQFQNNGVVDDSQLPKDRFSAERLKGVDSTLKIQPAKLEDSAVYLCASSSLTGVSYEQYFGPGTRLTVT.

This clonotype was observed many times. This chain links TRBV20-1 with TRBJ1-1; TRBD1 matches at 7 bases. Germline assignment: CDR1 DFQATT and CDR2 SNEGSKA (reference sequence). V was pared by 7 bases and J by 6 bases, with 11 bases of the junction left unmatched. The CDR3 contains 13 residues. The DNA for the CDR3 is TGCAGTGTTGGGGCAGGCAGGGGGGCTGAAGCTTTCTTT. The encoded protein is CSVGAGRGAEAFF.

The chain joins TRBV6-2 or TRBV6-3 to TRBJ1-1; D is perhaps TRBD1 (5 bases). V shed 5 bases and J shed 8 bases, with 24 bases lying between them. CDR3 length: 16 amino acids. The germline V gene has CDR1 MNHEY and CDR2 SVGEGT. The CDR3 nucleotides are TGTGCCAGCAGTAATTCCGGGACCGGAGGCGACGGCGAAGCTTTCTTT. It encodes CASSNSGTGGDGEAFF.

This clonotype was observed at least ten times. The chain carries TRBV7-2 and TRBJ1-5; D is possibly TRBD1 (5 bases). In germline, CDR1 is SGHTA, CDR2 FQGNSA. Trimming shortened V by 7 bases and J by 0 bases, and 19 bases separated the two germline ends. This CDR3 region has 17 residues. In DNA form, the CDR3 reads TGTGCCAGCACTCTAACAGCGCAGGGCATTAGCAATCAGCCCCAGCATTTT. This gives the protein CASTLTAQGISNQPQHF.